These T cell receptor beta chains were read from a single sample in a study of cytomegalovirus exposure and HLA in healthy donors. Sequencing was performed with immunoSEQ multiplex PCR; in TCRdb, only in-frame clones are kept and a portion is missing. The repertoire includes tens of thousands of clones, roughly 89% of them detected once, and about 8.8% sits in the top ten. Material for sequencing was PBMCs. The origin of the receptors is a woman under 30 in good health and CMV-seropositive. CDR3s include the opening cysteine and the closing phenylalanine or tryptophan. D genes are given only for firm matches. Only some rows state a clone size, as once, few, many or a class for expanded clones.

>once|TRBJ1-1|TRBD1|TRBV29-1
CSVEADRGAEAFF
TGCAGCGTTGAGGCGGACAGGGGCGCTGAAGCTTTCTTT
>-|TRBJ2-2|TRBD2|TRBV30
CAWSVWLAGGTGELFF
TGTGCCTGGAGTGTATGGCTAGCGGGAGGCACCGGGGAGCTGTTTTTT
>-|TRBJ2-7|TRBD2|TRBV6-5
CASSYSYSGAPQYF
TGTGCCAGCAGTTACTCGTATAGCGGGGCCCCGCAGTACTTC
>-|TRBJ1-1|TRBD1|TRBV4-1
CASSQPRGLVNTEAFF
TGCGCCAGCAGCCAACCCAGGGGGCTCGTGAACACTGAAGCTTTCTTT
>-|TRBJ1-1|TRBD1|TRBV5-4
CASSIRGMNTEAFF
TGTGCCAGCAGCATCAGGGGGATGAACACTGAAGCTTTCTTT
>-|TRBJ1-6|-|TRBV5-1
CASQSDRNSPLHF
TGCGCCAGCCAGTCGGACAGAAATTCACCCCTCCACTTT
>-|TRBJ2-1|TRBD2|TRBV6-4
CASSDASGTSLDEQFF
TGTGCCAGCAGTGACGCCTCCGGGACTAGCCTGGATGAGCAGTTCTTC
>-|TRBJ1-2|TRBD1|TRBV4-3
CASSQSPGQAYGYTF
TGCGCCAGCAGCCAATCACCGGGACAGGCCTATGGCTACACCTTC
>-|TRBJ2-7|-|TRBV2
CASSVGLTYEQYF
TGTGCCAGCAGCGTGGGACTGACCTACGAGCAGTACTTC
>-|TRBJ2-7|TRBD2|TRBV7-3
CASSPTGLAGSYEQYF
TGTGCCAGCAGCCCAACGGGACTAGCGGGGTCCTACGAGCAGTACTTC
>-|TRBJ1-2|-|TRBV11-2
CASSLGLGGNYGYTF
TGTGCCAGCAGCTTAGGGCTAGGGGGAAACTATGGCTACACCTTC
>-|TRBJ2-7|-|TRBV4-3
CASSQTGFYEQYF
TGCGCCAGCAGCCAAACAGGGTTCTACGAGCAGTACTTC
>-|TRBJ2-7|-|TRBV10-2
CASSTGIGSYEQYF
TGCGCCAGCAGTACAGGGATAGGCTCCTACGAGCAGTACTTC
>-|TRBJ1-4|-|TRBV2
CASSKTGRGLFF
TGTGCCAGCAGTAAAACAGGGAGGGGACTGTTTTTT
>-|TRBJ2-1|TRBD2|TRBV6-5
CASSRLAGNRNEQFF
TGTGCCAGCAGCCGCCTAGCGGGGAACAGGAATGAGCAGTTCTTC
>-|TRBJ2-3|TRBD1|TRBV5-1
CASSLGGGRADTQYF
TGCGCCAGCAGCTTGGGAGGGGGCCGGGCAGATACGCAGTATTTT
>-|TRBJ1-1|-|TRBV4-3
CASSQDSGWAFF
TGCGCCAGCAGCCAAGATTCAGGGTGGGCTTTCTTT
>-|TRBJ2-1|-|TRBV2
CASSVIRVDNEQFF
TGTGCCAGCAGTGTGATTCGGGTAGACAATGAGCAGTTCTTC
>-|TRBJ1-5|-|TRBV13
CASSLGLNQPQHF
TGTGCCAGCAGCTTAGGCCTCAATCAGCCCCAGCATTTT
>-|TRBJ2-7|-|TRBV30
CAWSLGAAADEQYF
TGTGCCTGGAGCCTAGGGGCAGCCGCGGACGAGCAGTACTTC
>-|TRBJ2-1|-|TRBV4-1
CASSPDGTYNEQFF
TGCGCCAGCAGCCCCGACGGGACCTACAATGAGCAGTTCTTC
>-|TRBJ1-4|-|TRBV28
CASSPPGLNEKLFF
TGTGCCAGCAGTCCCCCGGGACTTAATGAAAAACTGTTTTTT
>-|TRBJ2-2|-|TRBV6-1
CASAKGGDTGELFF
TGTGCCAGCGCAAAGGGGGGGGACACCGGGGAGCTGTTTTTT
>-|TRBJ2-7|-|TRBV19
CASTSKRGSAYEQYF
TGTGCCAGTACCTCAAAGAGGGGGTCGGCTTACGAGCAGTACTTC
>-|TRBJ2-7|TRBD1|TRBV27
CATSRTGVFYEQYF
TGTGCCACATCTCGGACAGGGGTCTTCTACGAGCAGTACTTC
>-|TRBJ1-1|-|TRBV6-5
CASRGTVNTEAFF
TGTGCCAGCAGAGGGACTGTGAACACTGAAGCTTTCTTT
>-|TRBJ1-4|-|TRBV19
CASSTGYAEKLFF
TGTGCCAGTAGTACAGGGTACGCTGAAAAACTGTTTTTT
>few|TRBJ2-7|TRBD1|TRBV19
CASSIVGTGGVEQYF
TGTGCCAGTAGTATAGTCGGGACAGGGGGCGTCGAGCAGTACTTC
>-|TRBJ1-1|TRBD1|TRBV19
CASSIPGTGRTEAFF
TGTGCCAGTAGTATCCCCGGGACAGGGCGGACTGAAGCTTTCTTT
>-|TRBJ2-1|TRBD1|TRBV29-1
CSVEGPGQGAIYNEQFF
TGCAGCGTTGAGGGGCCGGGACAGGGGGCAATCTACAATGAGCAGTTCTTC
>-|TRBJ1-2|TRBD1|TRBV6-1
CASSESNRGYGYTF
TGTGCCAGCAGTGAATCCAACAGGGGTTATGGCTACACCTTC
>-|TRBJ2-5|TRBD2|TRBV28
CASSSWGTGGTRQETQYF
TGTGCCAGCAGTTCATGGGGGACGGGGGGGACGCGACAAGAGACCCAGTACTTC
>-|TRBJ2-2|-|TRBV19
CASSIEAPWTTDTGELFF
TGTGCCAGTAGTATAGAAGCCCCTTGGACTACAGACACCGGGGAGCTGTTTTTT
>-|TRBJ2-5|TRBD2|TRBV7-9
CASSPALAGGLGETQYF
TGTGCCAGCAGCCCGGCCCTAGCGGGGGGGCTTGGAGAGACCCAGTACTTC
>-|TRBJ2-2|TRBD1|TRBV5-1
CASNRQGGNTGELFF
TGCGCCAGCAACCGACAGGGGGGGAACACCGGGGAGCTGTTTTTT
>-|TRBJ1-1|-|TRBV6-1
CASTGLLRAEAFF
TGTGCCAGCACGGGACTGTTACGTGCTGAAGCTTTCTTT
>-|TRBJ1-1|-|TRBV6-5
CASGTMNTEAFF
TGTGCCAGTGGGACAATGAACACTGAAGCTTTCTTT
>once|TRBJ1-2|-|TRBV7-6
CASSFEQGYGYTF
TGTGCCAGCAGCTTCGAACAGGGCTATGGCTACACCTTC
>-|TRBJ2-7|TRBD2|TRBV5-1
CASSLLAPGLKFYEQYF
TGCGCCAGCAGCTTACTTGCCCCGGGACTAAAATTCTACGAGCAGTACTTC
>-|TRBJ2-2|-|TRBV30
CAWSKQGGGELFF
TGTGCCTGGAGTAAGCAGGGCGGCGGGGAGCTGTTTTTT
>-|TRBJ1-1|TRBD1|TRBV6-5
CASSKRDRGNTEAFF
TGTGCCAGCAGTAAGAGGGACAGGGGGAACACTGAAGCTTTCTTT
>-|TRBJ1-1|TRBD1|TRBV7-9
CASSLGTGRSNTEAFF
TGTGCCAGCAGCTTAGGGACAGGGAGGTCTAACACTGAAGCTTTCTTT
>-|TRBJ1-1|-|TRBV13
CASSLGAGGITEAFF
TGTGCCAGCAGCCTTGGGGCGGGAGGTATCACTGAAGCTTTCTTT
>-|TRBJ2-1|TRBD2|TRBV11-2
CASTHTSGGANEQFF
TGTGCCAGCACCCACACTAGCGGGGGGGCCAATGAGCAGTTCTTC
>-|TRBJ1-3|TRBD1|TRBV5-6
CASSFRGTGDSGNTIYF
TGTGCCAGCAGCTTTCGCGGGACAGGAGACTCTGGAAACACCATATATTTT
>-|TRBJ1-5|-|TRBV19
CASRTFGAGGFQPQHF
-